These 27 T cell receptor beta chains share one sample of origin, sequenced in a study of blood T cell repertoires in COVID-19. Assay used: immunoSEQ multiplex PCR; TCRdb lists only in-frame clones, some missing. The sample includes fewer than 150,000 clones, roughly 80% of them seen just once. The sample taken for sequencing was PBMCs or T cells enriched from blood (not recorded which). The receptors stem from a man in his thirties or forties who had recovered from COVID-19.

The chain combines TRBV10-2 with TRBJ1-6; unclear D gene. V dropped 0 bases and J dropped 3 bases, with 6 bases sitting between them. The CDR3 has 15 amino acids. The germline gives CDR1 WSHSY, CDR2 SAAADI. The CDR3 sequence: CASSESGGYNSPLHF. In nucleotides, the CDR3 is TGCGCCAGCAGTGAGTCAGGAGGCTATAATTCACCCCTCCACTTT.

V and J are TRBV5-6 and TRBJ1-2, with 8 nucleotides matching TRBD1. V dropped 1 base and J dropped 8; count of bases not matched to a gene: 7. This CDR3 has 14 amino acids. Germline V gene data show CDR1 as SGHDT and CDR2 as YYEEEE. CDR3 coding DNA: TGTGCCAGCAGCTTGTGGCCAGGGGGCGCGGGCTACACCTTC. It translates to CASSLWPGGAGYTF.

This sequence joins TRBV5-4 and TRBJ2-3; maybe TRBD2 (5 bases). Germline lookup yields CDR1 SGHNT and CDR2 YYREEE (reference sequence). Trimming shortened V by 6 bases and J by 0 bases, and 17 bases separated the two germline ends. The CDR3 length is 16 residues. As DNA, the CDR3 is TGTGCCAGCAAGCTTGGAGGTCAAGGGAGCACAGATACGCAGTATTTT. Residues: CASKLGGQGSTDTQYF.

Remarks on this clone: Germline and junction disagree at one end, which may indicate a read error. The genes are TRBV5-1 and TRBJ1-6; D call uncertain. Germline V gene data show CDR1 as SGHRS and CDR2 as YFSETQ. The CDR3 spans 17 residues. The CDR3 region has the DNA TGCGCCAGCAGTCAGGACGGGATTAGCTCCTATAATTCACTCCTCCACTTT. Protein sequence: CASSQDGISSYNSLLHF. The variable domain in full, with the rest retrieved from reference TRBV5-1 and TRBJ1-6, is KAGVTQTPRYLIKTRGQQVTLSCSPISGHRSVSWYQQTPGQGLQFLFEYFSETQRNKGNFPGRFSGRQFSNSRSEMNVSTLELGDSALYLCASSQDGISSYNSLLHFGNGTRLTVT.

This sequence joins TRBV5-6 and TRBJ1-1; TRBD1 matches at 9 bases. The V and J ends lost 5 bases and 10 bases, in that order; junction bases with no gene match: 12. The CDR3 runs 14 residues. Germline-derived CDR1 and CDR2 are SGHDT and YYEEEE. CDR3 nucleotide sequence: TGTGCCAGCAGGAGGGGACAGGGCCTTGGTGGAGCTTTCTTT. Amino acids: CASRRGQGLGGAFF.

The chain combines TRBV28 with TRBJ2-2, with D possibly being TRBD1 (6 bases). V dropped 7 bases and J dropped 6 bases, with 15 bases sitting between them. Germline CDR1 reads MDHEN; CDR2 reads SYDVKM. The CDR3 totals 14 residues. The CDR3 coding sequence is TGTGCCAGCACCCCAACAGGGCATTCCGGGGAGCTGTTTTTT. This sequence encodes CASTPTGHSGELFF. Supplemented by reference TRBV28 and TRBJ2-2, the full variable domain reads DVKVTQSSRYLVKRTGEKVFLECVQDMDHENMFWYRQDPGLGLRLIYFSYDVKMKEKGDIPEGYSVSREKKERFSLILESASTNQTSMYLCASTPTGHSGELFFGEGSRLTVL.

This clone was counted once. The chain links TRBV11-2 to TRBJ2-1; 8 bases map to TRBD1. After removal of 5 bases from V and 2 bases from J, the junction contained 5 bases not matched to a gene. The CDR3 runs to 15 residues. Per germline, CDR1 SGHAT and CDR2 FQNNGV. The CDR3 bases are TGTGCCAGCAGCAATGGGACAGGAGCCTACAATGAGCAGTTCTTC. Its protein is CASSNGTGAYNEQFF.

The rearrangement uses TRBV19 and TRBJ1-2, with D possibly being TRBD1 (6 bases). Trimming pared 5 bases from V and 3 bases from J, leaving 10 bases between. There are 13 residues in the CDR3. The germline CDR1 and CDR2 sequences are LNHDA and SQIVND (reference sequence). The CDR3 coding sequence is TGTGCCAGTAGTCAGGACAGATACTATGGCTACACCTTC. Protein: CASSQDRYYGYTF.

The DNA for the CDR3 is TGTGCCAGCAGTTTCAAGCGGGGGGACTCCTACGAGCAGTACGTC. This sequence encodes CASSFKRGDSYEQYV. This chain connects TRBV6-9 to TRBJ2-7; TRBD2 agrees at 9 bases. The CDR3 spans 15 residues. Germline lookup yields CDR1 MNHGY and CDR2 SVAAGI. V lost 4 bases, J lost 0 bases, and 4 bases stayed unmatched.

This chain uses TRBV6-1 with TRBJ2-1, with TRBD1 matching 8 bases. The CDR3 runs 19 residues. The germline gives CDR1 MNHNS, CDR2 SASEGT. J gave up 5 bases and V 1 base, and 16 bases lay outside the gene matches. CDR3 DNA sequence: TGTGCCAGCAGTGAAGACCCCCCCGGACAGGGAGGTCGGGACAATGAGCAGTTCTTC. This encodes CASSEDPPGQGGRDNEQFF.

The chain links TRBV2 to TRBJ2-3, with D hard to call. Germline-derived CDR1 and CDR2 are SNHLY and FYNNEI. The CDR3 spans 12 residues. Deletions cut 8 bases from V and 2 bases from J, with 8 bases between. CDR3 region: CASQTATDTQYF. In DNA, the CDR3 is TGTGCCAGCCAAACAGCCACAGATACGCAGTATTTT.

The chain is built from TRBV29-1 and TRBJ1-3; 7 bases map to TRBD1. Germline V gene lookup returns CDR1 SQVTM and CDR2 ANQGSEA. The CDR3 has 15 amino acids. V shed 7 bases, J shed 0 bases, and the junction held 9 bases outside the gene matches. The CDR3 reads CSAAGQALSGNTIYF. The CDR3 nucleotides are TGCAGCGCTGCTGGACAGGCCCTCTCTGGAAACACCATATATTTT.

The gene calls are TRBV5-1 and TRBJ1-2; TRBD1 matches at 8 bases. Looked up from germline, CDR1 is SGHRS and CDR2 is YFSETQ. The CDR3 sequence is 15 residues long. Unmatched junction bases numbered 9, after V lost 0 bases and J lost 8 bases. The CDR3 nucleotides read TGCGCCAGCAGCTTGGCAAGGACAGGGTCGCGCGGCTACACCTTC. It translates to CASSLARTGSRGYTF.

This clone was counted between two and nine times. The chain uses TRBV18 and TRBJ1-5; 7 bases are a match to TRBD1. The CDR3 runs 15 residues. V gave up 5 bases and J gave up 4 bases; unmatched junction bases: 8. CDR1 and CDR2 from the germline V gene are KGHSH and LQKENI. Here the CDR3 DNA reads TGTGCCAGCTCAGGATGGACAGGAGAGAATCAGCCCCAGCATTTT. Its protein product is CASSGWTGENQPQHF.

The chain employs TRBV5-1 and TRBJ2-7, with D uncertain. The germline V and J ends were trimmed by 3 bases and 3 bases, with 4 bases remaining between them. This CDR3 contains 11 residues. Germline V gene sequence: CDR1 SGHRS, CDR2 YFSETQ. The CDR3 is CASSSNYEQYF. The CDR3 DNA reads TGCGCCAGCAGCTCCAACTACGAGCAGTACTTC. The whole variable domain, remainder taken from reference TRBV5-1 and TRBJ2-7, is KAGVTQTPRYLIKTRGQQVTLSCSPISGHRSVSWYQQTPGQGLQFLFEYFSETQRNKGNFPGRFSGRQFSNSRSEMNVSTLELGDSALYLCASSSNYEQYFGPGTRLTVT.

The chain employs TRBV18 and TRBJ1-1; 7 bases align to TRBD1. This CDR3 is 13 amino acids long. The V and J ends lost 5 bases and 3 bases, in that order; junction bases with no gene match: 3. CDR1 is KGHSH and CDR2 is LQKENI in the germline V gene. CDR3 sequence: CASSGDSHTEAFF. The CDR3 region has the DNA TGTGCCAGCTCAGGGGACAGTCACACTGAAGCTTTCTTT. Full variable domain (remainder filled in from reference TRBV18 and TRBJ1-1): NAGVMQNPRHLVRRRGQEARLRCSPMKGHSHVYWYRQLPEEGLKFMVYLQKENIIDESGMPKERFSAEFPKEGPSILRIQQVVRGDSAAYFCASSGDSHTEAFFGQGTRLTVV.

The gene calls are TRBV3-1 (or the pseudogene TRBV3-2) and TRBJ2-2; the match to TRBD1 covers 7 bases. The CDR3 length is 15 residues. The germline CDR1 and CDR2 sequences are LGHDT and YNNKEL (reference sequence). V shed 4 bases and J 4 bases; nucleotides not matched to a gene: 6. This CDR3 is CASSPRQGPTGELFF. The CDR3 nucleotides are TGTGCCAGCAGCCCCAGACAGGGTCCCACCGGGGAGCTGTTTTTT.

CDR3 sequence: CSALVGSNTEAFF. CDR3 in DNA: TGCAGCGCCCTCGTCGGGTCAAACACTGAAGCTTTCTTT. The gene calls are TRBV29-1 and TRBJ1-1; D not resolved. Germline V lookup: CDR1 SQVTM, CDR2 ANQGSEA. This CDR3 is built from 13 residues. V was clipped by 7 bases and J by 2 bases, with 14 bases between them.

This clone was seen a handful of times. CDR3 sequence: CASSPPPGLIMNTEAFF. For the CDR3, the DNA is TGTGCCAGCTCACCACCCCCAGGGTTGATAATGAACACTGAAGCTTTCTTT. The rearrangement uses TRBV18 and TRBJ1-1; TRBD1 is a possible D gene (5 bases). V was clipped by 0 bases and J by 0 bases, with 14 bases between them. In germline, CDR1 is KGHSH, CDR2 LQKENI. The CDR3 spans 17 residues.

The V call is TRBV7-3, the J call TRBJ2-3; possibly TRBD2 for D (6 bases). Looked up from germline, CDR1 is SGHTA and CDR2 is FQGTGA. The CDR3 spans 16 residues. The V gene lost 5 bases and the J gene lost 1 base, with 16 bases spanning the gap. CDR3 sequence: CASSPTLGGGTDTQYF. CDR3 sequence (DNA): TGTGCCAGCAGCCCAACTCTGGGCGGGGGCACAGATACGCAGTATTTT. The full variable domain, in which reference TRBV7-3 and TRBJ2-3 provide the parts outside the CDR3, is GAGVSQTPSNKVTEKGKYVELRCDPISGHTALYWYRQSLGQGPEFLIYFQGTGAADDSGLPNDRFFAVRPEGSVSTLKIQRTERGDSAVYLCASSPTLGGGTDTQYFGPGTRLTVL.

This clone was detected once. The rearrangement joins TRBV30 to TRBJ2-1, with a weak D call TRBD2 (6 bases). Germline lookup yields CDR1 GTSNPN and CDR2 SVGIG (reference sequence). This CDR3 has 14 residues. Trimming took off 2 bases at V and 1 base at J, with 9 bases between the two ends. CDR3 in amino acids: CAWSPGGSYNEQFF. CDR3 bases: TGTGCCTGGAGTCCCGGGGGATCCTACAATGAGCAGTTCTTC.

This sequence joins TRBV5-1 and TRBJ2-2, with TRBD2 matching over 14 bases. The CDR3 runs 18 residues. Germline-derived CDR1 and CDR2 are SGHRS and YFSETQ. V was clipped by 4 bases and J by 3 bases; unmatched bases: 8. CDR3 coding DNA: TGCGCCAGCAGCCCGACTAGCGGGGGGGCTCGGGACACCGGGGAGCTGTTTTTT. Translation: CASSPTSGGARDTGELFF.

V gene TRBV12-3 or TRBV12-4 combines with J gene TRBJ1-4; D is unclear. CDR3 length: 12 residues. The ends were cut back, 5 bases at V and 8 bases at J, with 9 bases in the middle. The CDR3 loop reads CASSSVEEKLFF. CDR3 sequence (DNA): TGTGCCAGCAGTAGCGTCGAAGAAAAACTGTTTTTT.

This chain joins TRBV7-9 and TRBJ1-1; no firm D call. This CDR3 has 13 amino acids. From germline, CDR1 is SEHNR and CDR2 FQNEAQ (reference sequence). Trimming stripped 3 bases from V and 4 bases from J, with 9 bases between. The CDR3 here is CASSFTVGTEAFF. The CDR3 DNA reads TGTGCCAGCAGCTTTACAGTGGGCACTGAAGCTTTCTTT.

This clone was counted a single time. This chain connects TRBV6-5 to TRBJ1-1, with 10 bases lining up with TRBD1. The CDR3 is 14 residues long. The V gene end was trimmed by 11 bases and the J gene end by 0 bases; junction bases not matched to a gene: 6. The V gene's germline CDR1 is MNHEY and CDR2 SVGAGI. CDR3 residues: CAVRTGGMNTEAFF. The CDR3 region has the DNA TGTGCCGTTAGGACAGGGGGTATGAACACTGAAGCTTTCTTT.

This chain uses TRBV10-1 with TRBJ1-2; 7 bases align to TRBD1. The V gene's germline CDR1 is WNHNN and CDR2 SYGVQD (reference sequence). With 0 bases clipped from V and 2 bases from J, the junction kept 0 bases outside the gene matches. This CDR3 is 14 amino acids long. The CDR3 sequence: CASSESGQNYGYTF. The CDR3 region has the DNA TGCGCCAGCAGTGAGTCGGGACAGAACTATGGCTACACCTTC.

The V gene is TRBV6-5, the J gene TRBJ1-5, with TRBD1 matching 10 bases. Unmatched junction bases numbered 5, after V lost 6 bases and J lost 3 bases. CDR1 is MNHEY, CDR2 SVGAGI, per germline. The CDR3 contains 15 residues. The CDR3 DNA reads as TGTGCCAGCAGACCGGGACAGGGGAACAATCAGCCCCAGCATTTT. Amino acid sequence: CASRPGQGNNQPQHF.